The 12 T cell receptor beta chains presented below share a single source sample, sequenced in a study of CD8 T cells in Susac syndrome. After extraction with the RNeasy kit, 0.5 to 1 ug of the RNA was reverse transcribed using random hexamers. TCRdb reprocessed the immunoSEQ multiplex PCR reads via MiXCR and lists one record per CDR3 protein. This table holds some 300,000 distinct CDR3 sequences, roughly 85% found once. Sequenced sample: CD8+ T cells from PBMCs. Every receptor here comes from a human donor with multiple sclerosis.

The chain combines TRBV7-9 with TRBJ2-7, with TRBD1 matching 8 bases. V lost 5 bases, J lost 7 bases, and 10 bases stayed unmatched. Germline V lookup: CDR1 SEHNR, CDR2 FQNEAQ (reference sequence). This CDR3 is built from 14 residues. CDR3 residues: CASSTGDRPREQYF. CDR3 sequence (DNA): TGTGCCAGCAGCACCGGGGACAGGCCCCGAGAGCAGTACTTC.

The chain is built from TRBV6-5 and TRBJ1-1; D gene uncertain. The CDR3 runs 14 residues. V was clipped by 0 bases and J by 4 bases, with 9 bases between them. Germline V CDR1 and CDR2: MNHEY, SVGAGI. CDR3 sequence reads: CASSYSKWGTEAFF. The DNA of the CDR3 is TGTGCCAGCAGTTACTCGAAATGGGGCACTGAAGCTTTCTTT.

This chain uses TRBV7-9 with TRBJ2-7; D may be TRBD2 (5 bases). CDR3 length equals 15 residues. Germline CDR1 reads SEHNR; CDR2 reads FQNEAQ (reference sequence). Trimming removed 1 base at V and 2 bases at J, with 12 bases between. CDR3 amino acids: CASSLVPSRTYEQYF. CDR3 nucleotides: TGTGCCAGCAGCTTAGTTCCTAGCCGGACCTACGAGCAGTACTTC.

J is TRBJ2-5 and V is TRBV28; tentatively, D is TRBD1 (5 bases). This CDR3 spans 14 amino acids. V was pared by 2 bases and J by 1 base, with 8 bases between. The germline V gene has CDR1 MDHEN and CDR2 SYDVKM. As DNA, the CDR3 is TGTGCCAGCAGTTTACTCAGGGTCCAAGAGACCCAGTACTTC. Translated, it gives CASSLLRVQETQYF.

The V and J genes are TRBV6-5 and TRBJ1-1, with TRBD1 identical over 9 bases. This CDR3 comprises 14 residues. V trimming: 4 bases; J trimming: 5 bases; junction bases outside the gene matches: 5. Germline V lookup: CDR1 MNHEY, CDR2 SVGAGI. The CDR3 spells CASSFGTGITEAFF. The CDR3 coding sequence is TGTGCCAGCAGTTTCGGGACAGGGATAACTGAAGCTTTCTTT.

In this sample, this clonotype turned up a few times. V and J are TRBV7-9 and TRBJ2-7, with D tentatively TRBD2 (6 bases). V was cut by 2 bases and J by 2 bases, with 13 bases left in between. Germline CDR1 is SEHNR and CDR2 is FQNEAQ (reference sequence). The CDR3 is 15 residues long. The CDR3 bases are TGTGCCAGCAGCTTAATTTGGGGGGACCCCTACGAGCAGTACTTC. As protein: CASSLIWGDPYEQYF.

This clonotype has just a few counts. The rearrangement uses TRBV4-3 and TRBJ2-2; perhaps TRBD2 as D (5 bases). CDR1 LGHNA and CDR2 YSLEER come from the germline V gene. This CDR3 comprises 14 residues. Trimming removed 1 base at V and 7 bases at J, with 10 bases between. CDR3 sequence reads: CASSQGSRVGELFF. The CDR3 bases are TGCGCCAGCAGCCAAGGGTCGAGGGTCGGGGAGCTGTTTTTT.

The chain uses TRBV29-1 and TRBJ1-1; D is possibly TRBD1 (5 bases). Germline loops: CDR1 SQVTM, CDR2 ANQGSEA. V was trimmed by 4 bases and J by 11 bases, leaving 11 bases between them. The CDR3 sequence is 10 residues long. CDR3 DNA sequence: TGCAGCGTTGGCGGAGGGGTTGCTTTCTTT. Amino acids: CSVGGGVAFF.

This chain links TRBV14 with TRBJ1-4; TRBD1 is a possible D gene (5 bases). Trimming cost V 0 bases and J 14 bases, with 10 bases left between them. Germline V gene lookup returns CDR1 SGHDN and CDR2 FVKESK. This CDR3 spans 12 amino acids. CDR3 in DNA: TGTGCCAGCAGCCAAGATGCAGGGAATCTGTTTTTT. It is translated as CASSQDAGNLFF.

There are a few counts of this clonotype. The CDR3 DNA reads as TGCAGCGTGCCAGGGACTAGCGTTACGCAGTATTTT. Its protein product is CSVPGTSVTQYF. The chain recombines TRBV29-1 with TRBJ2-3; TRBD2 matches 10 bases. V was clipped by 6 bases and J by 8 bases; unmatched bases: 5. There are 12 residues in the CDR3. Germline CDR1 SQVTM, CDR2 ANQGSEA.

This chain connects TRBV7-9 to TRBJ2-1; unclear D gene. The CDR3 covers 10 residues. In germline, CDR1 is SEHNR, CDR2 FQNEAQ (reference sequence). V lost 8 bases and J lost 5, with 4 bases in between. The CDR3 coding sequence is TGTGCCAGCGGCAACAATGAGCAGTTCTTC. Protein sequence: CASGNNEQFF.

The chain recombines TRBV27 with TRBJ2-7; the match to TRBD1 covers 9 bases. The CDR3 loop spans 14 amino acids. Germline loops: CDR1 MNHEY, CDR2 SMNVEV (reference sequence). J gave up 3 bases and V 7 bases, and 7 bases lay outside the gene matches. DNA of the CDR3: TGTGCCAGCAAGCCGGACAGGGGAAACTACGAGCAGTACTTC. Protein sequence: CASKPDRGNYEQYF.